This TCR beta chain was recorded in a study of beta chain features in type 1 diabetes. General observations from the study: TCRB CDR3s were moderately but significantly shorter in Type 1 diabetes patients in all four CD4+ subsets. Fewer junction insertions and more nucleotide deletions appeared in type 1 diabetes patients.

Purities in excess of 95% were seen in all sorted populations. Every isolated RNA sample was fully reverse transcribed, so sequencing captured expressed TCRB transcripts. Sequencing used immunoSEQ multiplex PCR; TCRdb keeps in-frame clones, though not all of them. The table has hundreds of thousands of clones, about an eighth seen once. Comment on this clone: Its target is not known.

Germline CDR1 reads MNHEY; CDR2 reads SMNVEV (reference sequence). The CDR3 covers 13 residues. The V and J ends lost 3 bases and 12 bases respectively, with 12 bases between them. The receptor was derived from a man younger than 30 with type 1 diabetes. The specimen sequenced was naive CD4+ T cells from blood. This chain joins TRBV27 and TRBJ1-6; possible D gene TRBD1, 6 bases. The CDR3, as DNA: TGTGCCAGCAGTTTTACAGGGATGGGACCCCTCCACTTT. Its protein product is CASSFTGMGPLHF.